This T cell receptor (beta chain) was sequenced during a study of human T cells and chemical hapten exposure. Across the study: After 6 days, upper back 0.01% DPC patch tests were scored.

Time point reported: patch test 1, 2 weeks after DPC sensitization. Treatment: therapeutic diphenylcyclopropenone sensitization with weekly scalp DPC. From the RACE reads, TCRdb called clonotypes with MiXCR, one entry per CDR3 protein. The sample includes about 57,000 distinct CDR3 sequences, around 9.3% of them seen just once. This CDR3 is built from 16 residues. Germline-derived CDR1 and CDR2 are MNHEY and SVGAGI. V was pared by 5 bases and J by 1 base, with 14 bases between. The table lists this clonotype with many counts. This TCR derives from a woman in her thirties or forties with alopecia areata. Some clones in this sample may be carry-over from other donors' samples. This specimen was whole blood, taken in connection with sensitization to the hapten diphenylcyclopropenone (DPC). The chain links TRBV6-5 to TRBJ1-4; D remains unclear. The CDR3 protein is CASSPLAGRTNEKLFF. The CDR3 DNA reads as TGTGCCAGCAGTCCACTAGCGGGGAGAACTAATGAAAAACTGTTTTTT.